This TCR beta chain was sequenced in a study of T cell repertoires in cytomegalovirus infection (dated by TCRdb to the late 2010s). Some background on the complete study: Alongside well-studied HLA-B-restricted epitopes, the peptide stimulations were aimed at recently identified HLA-C-restricted CMV epitopes, whose presentation resists viral immunomodulation. The HLA type of each donor mattered for the analysis, because public TCR beta signatures pointed to carriage of CMV infection along with the matching HLA type.

Instrument used: Illumina HiSeq 1500. The public reads were reprocessed in TCRdb via fastp at Q25 and MiXCR, keeping in-frame beta chains. A single entry per CDR3 protein holds the most common genes and DNA from its merged rows. Recorded for this sample are around 710,000 distinct CDR3 sequences; around 29% of them occurred a single time. The ten largest clones take up less than 15% of the sample. From the cysteine through the phenylalanine, the CDR3 covers 15 amino acids. Only the CDR3 region is kept as DNA, spanning 45 bases read in frame from base 1. V trim: 9 bases; J trim: 1 base; unmatched bases: 8. The CDR1 and CDR2 encoded by the germline V gene are SGDLS and YYNGEE. The treatment or condition label here, explained by the study, means: in vitro stimulation with specific CMV peptide epitopes to enrich CMV-specific T cells. Summary of the overall study and its limitations: The ex vivo response was dominated by HLA-C-restricted CMV-specific TCR beta clonotypes, and the single most frequent clonotype in two of eight donors was supplied by these HLA-C-restricted clonotypes. In both this cohort and an independent cohort of under 450 donors, the cumulative frequency of public TCR beta family members distinguished carriers of CMV infection plus the relevant HLA type.

As concerns this clonotype: Its antigen specificity is not known. No quality values exist for individual bases; no much larger clone is one base distant.

This clonotype was obtained from a human donor in good health (CMV status not recorded). Some clones in this sample may be carry-over from other donors' samples. This chain is built from TRBV9 and TRBJ1-5; 9 of the junction bases match TRBD1. Specimen: cultured CD8+ T cells from PBMCs, collected from culture after CMV antigen stimulation. The CDR3 protein: CANSEDRGSNQPQHF. The DNA sequence follows: TGTGCCAACAGTGAGGACAGGGGAAGCAATCAGCCCCAGCATTTT.